This T cell receptor (beta chain) stems from a study of cytomegalovirus exposure and HLA in healthy donors. Trimming cost V 11 bases and J 0 bases; bases outside gene matches: 9. CDR1 and CDR2 from the germline V gene are KGHSH and LQKENI. This CDR3 is 15 amino acids long. It was with 60 Vbeta and 13 Jbeta primers that the PCR ran. The assay was immunoSEQ multiplex PCR, and TCRdb's table has in-frame clones only and misses some. In the table there are some 190,000 clones, around 79% of which are singletons. With regard to this clone: Its antigen is not known.

Study-wide findings and caveats: Indistinguishability led to the exclusion of some V segments, TRBV6-2 and TRBV6-3 included. Links to common viral pathogens appeared, in a later analysis, for several of the most significant clusters.

The sequenced sample consisted of PBMCs. The clonotype comes from a woman in her forties or fifties in good health and CMV-seronegative. The rearrangement links TRBV18 to TRBJ2-3; 9 bases align to TRBD2. The CDR3 nucleotides read TGTGCCTCGGGTCGAGCGGGGGGAAGCACAGATACGCAGTATTTT. As protein: CASGRAGGSTDTQYF.